The entry that follows covers one T cell receptor beta chain sequence. Its antigen is unknown. The CDR3 is made up of 11 amino acids. V lost 6 bases and J lost 3, with 9 bases in between. The germline V gene encodes CDR1 DFQATT and CDR2 SNEGSKA (reference sequence). This entry is derived from a study of shared clonotypes between healthy human individuals. The study's findings and limits: Non-shared clonotypes were found to have lower generation probabilities than the clonotypes that were shared by all four of the sorted-subset donors. Only blood samples were collected, and tissue repertoires likely differ.

Deep-level running was used for the assay. Only in-frame clones appear in the TCRdb table, and some are missing; sequencing was by immunoSEQ multiplex PCR. This sample has over 2,000,000 clones, with around 95% found just once. In the naive CD8 group, cells lacked CD45RO and were positively selected for CCR7, so terminally differentiated effector memory CD45RA+ cells were left out. Adult donors, all healthy and HIV-negative, had no recent acute infections or vaccinations. The sequenced sample consisted of naive CD8+ T cells from PBMCs. The chain recombines TRBV20-1 with TRBJ2-7; no clear D. This sequence was found in a man aged 18 to 35 in good health. Some clones in this sample may be carry-over from other donors' samples. CDR3 sequence reads: CSAASGYEQYF. Here the CDR3 DNA reads TGCAGTGCCGCTAGTGGCTACGAGCAGTACTTC.